The entry that follows covers one TCR beta chain sequence. The antigen remains undetermined. In the same sample, other DNA sequences code for this CDR3. The data are from a study of OX40 agonist ivuxolimab in advanced cancers. Looking at the study overall: As their treatment, patients were administered ivuxolimab, an agonistic anti-OX40 (CD134) antibody. Every 2 weeks, patients got intravenous ivuxolimab at one of six dose levels (0.01-10 mg/kg). Overall study results and limits: In a subset of nonresponders, normalized T-cell clonal expansion was also low.

Assay: immunoSEQ multiplex PCR; the TCRdb copy retains only in-frame clones and omits some. The table includes 70,000 or so clones, roughly 86% detected once. Deletions cut 4 bases from V and 5 bases from J, with 9 bases between. The CDR3 has 12 amino acids. Looked up from germline, CDR1 is SEHNR and CDR2 is FQNEAQ (reference sequence). The sample here was CD4+ or CD8+ T cells sorted from blood, taken in a trial of the OX40 agonist ivuxolimab. This TCR was sampled from an adult with an advanced solid tumor such as melanoma, head and neck, liver or kidney cancer. J is TRBJ2-7 and V is TRBV7-9; TRBD1 is a possible D gene (6 bases). In DNA, the CDR3 is TGTGCCAGCAGCTCTCAGGGGCACGAGCAGTACTTC. It specifies CASSSQGHEQYF.